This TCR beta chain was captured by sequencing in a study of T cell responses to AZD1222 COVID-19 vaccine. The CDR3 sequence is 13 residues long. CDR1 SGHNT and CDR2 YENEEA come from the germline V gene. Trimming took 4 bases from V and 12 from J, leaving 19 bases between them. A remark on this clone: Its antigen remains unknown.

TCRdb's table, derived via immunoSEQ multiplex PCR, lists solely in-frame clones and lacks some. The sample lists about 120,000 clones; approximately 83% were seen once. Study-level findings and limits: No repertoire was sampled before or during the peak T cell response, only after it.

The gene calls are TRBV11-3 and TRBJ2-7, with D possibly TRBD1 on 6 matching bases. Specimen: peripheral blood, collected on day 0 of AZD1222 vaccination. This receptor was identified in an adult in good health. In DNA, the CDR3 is TGTGCCAGCAGCTCAATCCGGACAGACCGAAGGTACTTC. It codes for CASSSIRTDRRYF.